These 29 T cell receptor beta chains were sequenced from one sample in a study of PD-L1 blockade in urothelial cancer. Repertoires were generated with immunoSEQ multiplex PCR, while TCRdb's copy carries only in-frame clones and drops some. The sample lists over 100,000 clones; 75% to 95% were seen once. Time point here: peripheral blood 6 weeks after treatment start. Sequencing was performed on PBMCs, taken around atezolizumab (anti-PD-L1) treatment. These receptors were obtained from a man in his sixties with urothelial cancer.

This chain joins TRBV19 and TRBJ2-3; 9 bases are a match to TRBD2. Germline-derived CDR1 and CDR2 are LNHDA and SQIVND (reference sequence). The V segment lost 3 bases and the J segment 7 bases; nucleotides outside the gene matches: 11. This CDR3 has 16 residues. The CDR3 sequence is CASSIGGGGAAHTQYF. CDR3 nucleotide sequence: TGTGCCAGTAGTATTGGCGGCGGGGGGGCTGCTCATACGCAGTATTTT.

This chain links TRBV27 with TRBJ2-7; TRBD1 might be the D (6 bases). This CDR3 has 15 amino acids. V was clipped by 2 bases and J by 2 bases, with 13 bases between them. Germline CDR1 is MNHEY and CDR2 is SMNVEV (reference sequence). CDR3 sequence reads: CASSLGGRGTYEQYF. CDR3 DNA sequence: TGTGCCAGCAGTTTAGGGGGCAGGGGAACCTACGAGCAGTACTTC.

V gene TRBV28 combines with J gene TRBJ2-1, with 9 bases identical to TRBD2. CDR1 is MDHEN, CDR2 SYDVKM, per germline. This CDR3 is 18 amino acids long. V lost 4 bases to trimming and J lost 0 bases; unmatched junction nucleotides: 10. The CDR3 protein is CASSSRSSGIPSYNEQFF. The CDR3, as DNA: TGTGCCAGCAGTTCCCGCTCTAGCGGGATACCCTCCTACAATGAGCAGTTCTTC.

This clone is a singleton in its sample. The chain joins TRBV7-8 to TRBJ2-1; 15 nucleotides agree with TRBD2. The CDR3 spans 14 residues. The V gene end was trimmed by 5 bases and the J gene end by 14 bases; junction bases not matched to a gene: 7. Germline assignment: CDR1 SGHVS and CDR2 FQNEAQ. The CDR3 sequence: CASSRGTSGGRKFF. Written as DNA, the CDR3 is TGTGCCAGCAGCCGCGGGACTAGCGGGGGGAGGAAGTTCTTC.

The rearrangement joins TRBV7-3 to TRBJ2-2; D remains unclear. Per germline, CDR1 SGHTA and CDR2 FQGTGA. The CDR3 length is 12 residues. The germline V and J ends were trimmed by 5 bases and 3 bases, with 4 bases remaining between them. The CDR3 spells CASSLHTGELFF. The CDR3 coding sequence is TGTGCCAGCAGCCTTCACACCGGGGAGCTGTTTTTT.

The genes are TRBV6-6 and TRBJ2-7, with D perhaps TRBD2 (5 bases). With 8 bases removed from V and 7 bases from J, the gap between germline ends came to 12 bases. Germline-derived CDR1 and CDR2 are MNHNY and SVGAGI (reference sequence). CDR3 length: 11 residues. CDR3 in amino acids: CASGRGREQYF. The CDR3 DNA reads as TGTGCCAGCGGGCGAGGGCGGGAGCAGTACTTC.

The CDR3 reads CASSDLGGSYNEQFF. The CDR3 DNA reads TGTGCCAGCAGTGACCTGGGGGGGAGTTACAATGAGCAGTTCTTC. The chain carries TRBV6-1 and TRBJ2-1; 7 nucleotides agree with TRBD2. The germline V gene encodes CDR1 MNHNS and CDR2 SASEGT. Trimming took 3 bases from V and 4 from J; bases not matched to a gene: 6. CDR3 length: 15 amino acids.

This clone was detected only a few times. The gene calls are TRBV4-1 and TRBJ1-2; 8 nucleotides match TRBD1. The germline CDR1 and CDR2 sequences are MGHRA and YSYEKL. The CDR3 runs 15 residues. Germline trimming cut 3 bases from V and 3 bases from J; bases unmatched to any gene: 6. CDR3 DNA sequence: TGCGCCAGCAGCCACCCTGGACAGGGCGACTATGGCTACACCTTC. This codes for CASSHPGQGDYGYTF.

Here the CDR3 DNA reads TGTGCCAGCAGTGAAGGGTCTAGGGGGAGGGACACCGGACTTTCAATTAGCTCCTACAATGAGCAGTTCTTC. It translates to CASSEGSRGRDTGLSISSYNEQFF. This chain links TRBV6-1 with TRBJ2-1, with a possible D match to TRBD2 (7 bases). V dropped 1 base and J dropped 0 bases, with 34 bases sitting between them. This CDR3 is 24 amino acids long. From germline, CDR1 is MNHNS and CDR2 SASEGT.

V is TRBV9 and J is TRBJ2-7, with TRBD2 matching over 11 bases. Per germline, CDR1 SGDLS and CDR2 YYNGEE. Trimming at V came to 3 bases and at J to 2 bases, leaving 1 base not matched to a gene. CDR3 length: 14 residues. The CDR3 bases are TGTGCCAGCAGCGCACTAGCGGGGGCCTACGAGCAGTACTTC. This encodes CASSALAGAYEQYF.

This clone was detected only once. This rearrangement joins TRBV6-4 to TRBJ2-3, with D perhaps matching TRBD2 (6 bases). V was pared by 7 bases and J by 2 bases, with 13 bases between. CDR3 length equals 14 residues. CDR1 is MRHNA, CDR2 SNTAGT, per germline. CDR3 DNA: TGTGCCAGCACTCACCGGGAGACCACAGATACGCAGTATTTT. The encoded protein is CASTHRETTDTQYF.

V usage is TRBV19 and J usage is TRBJ1-5, with a tentative D call TRBD1 (5 bases). The CDR3 is made up of 15 amino acids. V was pared by 7 bases and J by 3 bases, with 16 bases between. The V gene's germline CDR1 is LNHDA and CDR2 SQIVND (reference sequence). DNA of the CDR3: TGTGCCAGTACCCCCGGCTTGGGGCCCAATCAGCCCCAGCATTTT. It specifies CASTPGLGPNQPQHF.

The chain has TRBV4-2 and TRBJ2-6, with a tentative D call TRBD1 (6 bases). Per germline, CDR1 LGHNA and CDR2 YNFKEQ. The CDR3 sequence is 16 residues long. The V gene lost 3 bases and the J gene lost 2 bases, with 11 bases spanning the gap. CDR3 DNA sequence: TGTGCCAGCAGCCAGACCGGGACAACTGGGGCCAACGTCCTGACTTTC. This translates into CASSQTGTTGANVLTF.

The CDR3 DNA follows: TGTGCCAGCAGTCGCCCAGGGGCGGCCCCCTACAATGAGCAGTTCTTC. It encodes CASSRPGAAPYNEQFF. The rearrangement links TRBV27 to TRBJ2-1, with D perhaps TRBD1 (6 bases). With 5 bases removed from V and 2 bases from J, the gap between germline ends came to 16 bases. Germline loops: CDR1 MNHEY, CDR2 SMNVEV (reference sequence). This CDR3 has 16 residues.

The sample holds one count of this clone. The genes are TRBV11-2 and TRBJ1-2; D is ambiguous. The CDR3 runs to 13 residues. Germline CDR1 SGHAT, CDR2 FQNNGV. The V gene lost 1 base and the J gene lost 8 bases, with 11 bases spanning the gap. CDR3 bases: TGTGCCAGCAGCTTAGTGGGCGGGGTGGGCTACACCTTC. It encodes CASSLVGGVGYTF.

This chain joins TRBV7-2 and TRBJ2-6, with no clear D. This CDR3 spans 15 amino acids. From germline, CDR1 is SGHTA and CDR2 FQGNSA. The V end was cut by 4 bases, the J end by 1 base, with 8 bases between. CDR3 bases: TGTGCCAGCAGCTGGTTGGCTTCTGGGGCCAACGTCCTGACTTTC. Residues: CASSWLASGANVLTF.

The V gene is TRBV23-1, the J gene TRBJ2-1, with 11 bases fitting TRBD2. TRBV23-1 is classed as an ORF, of uncertain function. This CDR3 has 20 residues. Trimming removed 4 bases from V and 2 bases from J; junction bases left unmatched: 16. Here the CDR3 DNA reads TGCGCCAGCAGTCCACCCCAGACTAGCGGGACAGAGGGGGCCTACAATGAGCAGTTCTTC. Its protein product is CASSPPQTSGTEGAYNEQFF.

The gene calls are TRBV7-2 and TRBJ1-1; a weak D match, TRBD1 (5 bases). In germline, CDR1 is SGHTA, CDR2 FQGNSA. Trimming stripped 2 bases from V and 0 bases from J, with 13 bases between. The CDR3 is made up of 16 amino acids. CDR3 region: CASSLMLGEVNTEAFF. DNA of the CDR3: TGTGCCAGCAGCTTAATGCTGGGGGAGGTGAACACTGAAGCTTTCTTT. The full variable domain, completed using reference TRBV7-2 and TRBJ1-1, is GAGVSQSPSNKVTEKGKDVELRCDPISGHTALYWYRQSLGQGLEFLIYFQGNSAPDKSGLPSDRFSAERTGGSVSTLTIQRTQQEDSAVYLCASSLMLGEVNTEAFFGQGTRLTVV.

This clone came up a few times. This rearrangement joins TRBV7-9 to TRBJ1-3; D is uncertain. CDR1 and CDR2 (germline): SEHNR, FQNEAQ (reference sequence). Trimming removed 8 bases from V and 2 bases from J, with 10 bases in between. This CDR3 contains 13 residues. CDR3 sequence reads: CASARGTGNTIYF. The CDR3 DNA sequence: TGTGCCAGCGCCCGGGGAACTGGAAACACCATATATTTT.

CDR3 sequence reads: CASSIGLMKGVGPQPQHF. The CDR3 nucleotides are TGTGCCAGTAGTATAGGACTCATGAAGGGGGTGGGTCCTCAGCCCCAGCATTTT. This sequence joins TRBV19 and TRBJ1-5; D is perhaps TRBD1 (6 bases). Trimming left V 1 base short and J 6 bases short, with 22 bases between. The CDR3 extends over 18 amino acids. From germline, CDR1 is LNHDA and CDR2 SQIVND (reference sequence).

V usage is TRBV5-4 and J usage is TRBJ2-5; TRBD1 agrees at 12 bases. V lost 4 bases and J lost 5; bases outside the gene matches: 6. The CDR3 length is 15 residues. Germline loops: CDR1 SGHNT, CDR2 YYREEE (reference sequence). The chain's CDR3 is CASSAGTGGRETQYF. The CDR3 coding sequence is TGTGCCAGCAGCGCCGGGACAGGGGGCCGGGAGACCCAGTACTTC.

The genes are TRBV27 and TRBJ2-3; TRBD1 aligns across 7 bases. Germline CDR1 and CDR2: MNHEY and SMNVEV (reference sequence). The V segment lost 6 bases and the J segment 3 bases; nucleotides outside the gene matches: 6. This CDR3 has 14 residues. The CDR3 DNA reads as TGTGCCAGCAGAAGAGGGGGCTGGACAGATACGCAGTATTTT. It codes for CASRRGGWTDTQYF.

The rearrangement joins TRBV6-5 to TRBJ1-5; D gene ambiguous. Germline CDR1 reads MNHEY; CDR2 reads SVGAGI. V was trimmed by 0 bases and J by 5 bases, leaving 8 bases between them. CDR3 size: 14 residues. CDR3 amino acids: CASSYSAGYQPQHF. CDR3 DNA: TGTGCCAGCAGTTACTCGGCAGGCTATCAGCCCCAGCATTTT.

This chain links TRBV5-1 with TRBJ1-1; D is unclear. This CDR3 spans 15 amino acids. V lost 4 bases and J 1 base, leaving 14 bases between the germline ends. CDR1 is SGHRS and CDR2 is YFSETQ in the germline V gene. As DNA, the CDR3 is TGCGCCAGCAGCCCCTCGGGAGGGTGGAACACTGAAGCTTTCTTT. This translates into CASSPSGGWNTEAFF.

The chain employs TRBV9 and TRBJ1-2; 11 positions agree with TRBD1. The junction had 0 bases not matched to a gene; V was cut back by 0 bases and J by 2 bases. Germline CDR1 and CDR2: SGDLS and YYNGEE. This CDR3 has 15 residues. CDR3 in DNA: TGTGCCAGCAGCGTAGGGACAGGGGGCAACTATGGCTACACCTTC. It translates to CASSVGTGGNYGYTF.

This clone was seen only once. This chain joins TRBV5-1 and TRBJ2-5, with a possible D match to TRBD1 (6 bases). The CDR3 totals 13 residues. Germline V gene lookup returns CDR1 SGHRS and CDR2 YFSETQ. V lost 4 bases and J lost 5, with 12 bases in between. The CDR3 DNA is TGCGCCAGCAGCGCAGGGGACGGGGAGACCCAGTACTTC. Encoded protein: CASSAGDGETQYF.

The V and J genes are TRBV11-2 and TRBJ2-7; D is undetermined. Trimming removed 2 bases at V and 0 bases at J, with 8 bases between. The germline gives CDR1 SGHAT, CDR2 FQNNGV. This CDR3 is built from 14 residues. The DNA for the CDR3 is TGTGCCAGCAGCTTACGGGTAAGCTCCTACGAGCAGTACTTC. Residues: CASSLRVSSYEQYF.

The V gene is TRBV2, the J gene TRBJ1-5; 9 bases are a match to TRBD1. V lost 8 bases, J lost 9 bases, and 5 bases stayed unmatched. This CDR3 has 12 residues. Germline lookup yields CDR1 SNHLY and CDR2 FYNNEI. CDR3 residues: CASVEGQGPQHF. In DNA form, the CDR3 reads TGTGCCAGCGTGGAGGGACAGGGGCCCCAGCATTTT.

J is TRBJ2-7 and V is TRBV30; 11 bases align to TRBD2. CDR1 GTSNPN and CDR2 SVGIG come from the germline V gene (reference sequence). This CDR3 contains 17 residues. The ends lost 2 bases at V and 2 bases at J; junction bases unmatched: 11. The CDR3 loop reads CAWSRIAGGLIAYEQYF. CDR3 nucleotides: TGTGCCTGGAGTCGGATAGCGGGGGGGCTAATCGCCTACGAGCAGTACTTC.